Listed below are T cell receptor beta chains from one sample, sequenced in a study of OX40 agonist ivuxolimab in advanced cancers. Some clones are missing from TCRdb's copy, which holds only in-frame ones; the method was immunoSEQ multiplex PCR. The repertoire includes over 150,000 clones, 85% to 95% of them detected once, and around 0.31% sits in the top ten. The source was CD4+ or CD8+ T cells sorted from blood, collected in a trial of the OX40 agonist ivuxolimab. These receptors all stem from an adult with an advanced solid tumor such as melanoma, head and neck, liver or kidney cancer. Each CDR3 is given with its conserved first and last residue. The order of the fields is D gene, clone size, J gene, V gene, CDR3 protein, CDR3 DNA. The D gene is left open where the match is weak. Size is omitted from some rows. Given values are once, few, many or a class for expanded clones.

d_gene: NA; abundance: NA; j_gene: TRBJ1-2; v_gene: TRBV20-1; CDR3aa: CSAVVSSYTF; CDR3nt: TGCAGTGCCGTAGTTAGTAGCTACACCTTC
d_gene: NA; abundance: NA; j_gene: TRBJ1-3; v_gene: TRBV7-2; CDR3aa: CASSSLERNTIYF; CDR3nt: TGTGCCAGCAGCTCCCTGGAGCGGAACACCATATATTTT
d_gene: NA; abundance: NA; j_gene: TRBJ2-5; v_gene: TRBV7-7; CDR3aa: CASSLGGTVQETQYF; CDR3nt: TGTGCCAGCAGCCTAGGAGGGACAGTTCAAGAGACCCAGTACTTC
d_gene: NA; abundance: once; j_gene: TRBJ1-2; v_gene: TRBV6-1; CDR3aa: CASSERVKGGRFSYGYTF; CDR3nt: TGTGCCAGCAGTGAAAGGGTTAAGGGTGGGCGTTTTTCCTATGGCTACACCTTC
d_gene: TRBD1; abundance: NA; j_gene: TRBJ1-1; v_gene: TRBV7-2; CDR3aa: CASRPTDRDTEAFF; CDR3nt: TGTGCCAGCAGGCCGACCGACAGGGACACTGAAGCTTTCTTT
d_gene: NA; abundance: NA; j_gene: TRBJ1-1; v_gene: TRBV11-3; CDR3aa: CASSLIGGTEAFF; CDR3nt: TGTGCCAGCAGCTTAATCGGGGGGACTGAAGCTTTCTTT
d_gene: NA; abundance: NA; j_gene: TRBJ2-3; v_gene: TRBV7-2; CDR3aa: CAVGSTDTQYF; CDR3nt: TGTGCCGTGGGGAGCACAGATACGCAGTATTTT
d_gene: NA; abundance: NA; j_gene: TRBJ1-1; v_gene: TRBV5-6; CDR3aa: CASSPRVLMNTEAFF; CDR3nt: TGTGCCAGCAGCCCCCGGGTGCTAATGAACACTGAAGCTTTCTTT
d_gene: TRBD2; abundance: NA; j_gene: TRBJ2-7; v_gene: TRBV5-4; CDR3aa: CASSPRTSGRSHEQYF; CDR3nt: TGTGCCAGCAGCCCTCGGACTAGCGGGAGATCCCACGAGCAGTACTTC
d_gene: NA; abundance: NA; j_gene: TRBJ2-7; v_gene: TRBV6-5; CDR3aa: CASSYSVGVYEQYF; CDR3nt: TGTGCCAGCAGTTACTCAGTCGGGGTCTACGAGCAGTACTTC
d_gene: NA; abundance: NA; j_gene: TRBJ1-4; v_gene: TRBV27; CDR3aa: CASTHRGATNEKLFF; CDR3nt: TGTGCCAGCACCCACCGGGGAGCAACTAATGAAAAACTGTTTTTT
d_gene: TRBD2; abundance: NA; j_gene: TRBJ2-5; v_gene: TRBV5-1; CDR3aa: CASSSGRTSGSETQYF; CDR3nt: TGCGCCAGCAGCTCCGGCCGGACTAGCGGGAGCGAGACCCAGTACTTC
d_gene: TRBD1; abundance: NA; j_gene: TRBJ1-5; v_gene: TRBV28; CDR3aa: CASSRGGANQPQHF; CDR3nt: TGTGCCAGCAGTCGAGGGGGCGCGAATCAGCCCCAGCATTTT
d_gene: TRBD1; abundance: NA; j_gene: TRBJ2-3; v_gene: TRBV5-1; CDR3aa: CASSLALLSRGQFRTDTQYF; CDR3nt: TGCGCCAGCAGCTTGGCTCTCTTAAGTCGGGGACAGTTCCGCACAGATACGCAGTATTTT
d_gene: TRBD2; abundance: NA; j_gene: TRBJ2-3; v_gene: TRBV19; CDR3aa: CASSTSGSTDTQYF; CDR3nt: TGTGCCAGTAGCACTAGCGGTAGCACAGATACGCAGTATTTT
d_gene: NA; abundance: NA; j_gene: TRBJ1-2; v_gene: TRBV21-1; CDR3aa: CASSRERDRGPRGGYTF; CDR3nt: TGTGCCAGCAGCAGGGAAAGGGACAGGGGCCCTCGGGGGGGCTACACCTTC
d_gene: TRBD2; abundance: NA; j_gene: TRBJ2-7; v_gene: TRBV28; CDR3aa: CASNPSGNPPYEQYF; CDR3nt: TGTGCCAGCAACCCTAGCGGGAACCCTCCCTACGAGCAGTACTTC